A single sample is the source of the 24 T cell receptor beta chains below, sequenced in a study of shared clonotypes between healthy human individuals (dated by TCRdb to the early 2020s). For the CD8 naive samples, CD45RO-negative cells were positively selected for CCR7, yielding a CD45RA+CCR7+ population from which TemRA cells were excluded. Libraries came from the immunoSEQ multiplex PCR assay. This is the immuneACCESS table as TCRdb keeps it, with only in-frame sequences that have V and J called. A part of the clones is gone; compared with another copy, unresolved V genes explain less than half, and the rest is unexplained. The sample has around 2.1 million clones on record, about 92% of them singletons. The ten biggest clones cover 1.5% to 2% of the sample. The sample consisted of naive CD8+ T cells from PBMCs. The intended sense of this specimen's cell subset or site label: CD45RA+CCR7+. The receptors were gathered from a man aged 18 to 29 in good health. Some clones in this sample may be carry-over from other donors' samples.

The chain recombines TRBV11-2 with TRBJ2-5; 7 bases align to TRBD2. The CDR3 extends over 17 amino acids. J lost 0 bases, V lost 1 base, and 8 bases had no gene match. Germline V gene lookup returns CDR1 SGHAT and CDR2 FQNNGV. DNA for the CDR3: TGTGCCAGCAGCTTAGGTCCAGGGCGGGGGTACCAAGAGACCCAGTACTTC. Amino acids: CASSLGPGRGYQETQYF.

This sequence joins TRBV15 and TRBJ2-5, with D possibly TRBD2 on 5 matching bases. This CDR3 has 13 amino acids. Trimming pared 1 base from V and 3 bases from J, leaving 6 bases between. Germline assignment: CDR1 LNHNV and CDR2 YYDKDF (reference sequence). The CDR3 here is CATSRVEEETQYF. The CDR3, as DNA: TGTGCCACCAGCAGAGTGGAGGAAGAGACCCAGTACTTC. Complete variable domain (other parts from reference TRBV15 and TRBJ2-5): DAMVIQNPRYQVTQFGKPVTLSCSQTLNHNVMYWYQQKSSQAPKLLFHYYDKDFNNEADTPDNFQSRRPNTSFCFLDIRSPGLGDTAMYLCATSRVEEETQYFGPGTRLLVL.

The V and J genes are TRBV30 and TRBJ2-5; no reliable D call. The DNA end favors TRBJ2-7, so the J call may be wrong. Germline loops: CDR1 GTSNPN, CDR2 SVGIG (reference sequence). The CDR3 has 13 residues. In DNA form, the CDR3 reads TGTGCCACAGTCAAAGAGGCTTCCTACGAGCAGTACTTC. Its translation: CATVKEASYEQYF.

J is TRBJ1-5 and V is TRBV5-1; tentatively, D is TRBD1 (5 bases). Per the germline V gene, CDR1 is SGHRS and CDR2 is YFSETQ. Trimming took 4 bases from V and 0 from J, leaving 17 bases between them. The CDR3 totals 17 residues. CDR3: CASSAKVERGSNQPQHF. The CDR3 nucleotides read TGCGCCAGCAGCGCAAAGGTCGAAAGGGGTAGCAATCAGCCCCAGCATTTT.

V usage is TRBV29-1 and J usage is TRBJ2-5; 8 bases fit TRBD2. Germline trimming cut 4 bases from V and 0 bases from J; bases unmatched to any gene: 4. The CDR3 loop spans 14 amino acids. Looked up from germline, CDR1 is SQVTM and CDR2 is ANQGSEA. In nucleotides, the CDR3 is TGCAGCGTTGCGTTACTAGCGGACCAAGAGACCCAGTACTTC. Translating gives CSVALLADQETQYF.

This clone was detected once. The chain combines TRBV18 with TRBJ2-5; unclear D gene. There are 15 residues in the CDR3. The V end was cut by 0 bases, the J end by 1 base, with 9 bases between. Germline lookup yields CDR1 KGHSH and CDR2 LQKENI. CDR3 DNA: TGTGCCAGCTCACCACCGCAGTACTTCCAAGAGACCCAGTACTTC. Its translation is CASSPPQYFQETQYF.

The rearrangement uses TRBV19 and TRBJ2-7, with 8 bases lining up with TRBD2. Losses at the gene ends were 11 bases for V and 6 bases for J; bases not matched to a gene: 12. There are 13 residues in the CDR3. Germline assignment: CDR1 LNHDA and CDR2 SQIVND (reference sequence). The CDR3 DNA sequence: TGTGCCGGCGAAGGACTAGCTCAGCGCGAGCAGTACTTC. Its protein product is CAGEGLAQREQYF. Complete variable domain (other parts from reference TRBV19 and TRBJ2-7): DGGITQSPKYLFRKEGQNVTLSCEQNLNHDAMYWYRQDPGQGLRLIYYSQIVNDFQKGDIAEGYSVSREKKESFPLTVTSAQKNPTAFYLCAGEGLAQREQYFGPGTRLTVT.

Comments on this clone: Other DNA sequences in the same sample also yield this CDR3. The CDR3 nucleotides are TGTGCCAGCAGTTACTCGGCGGGCACCGGGGAGCTGTTTTTT. It specifies CASSYSAGTGELFF. The rearrangement uses TRBV6-5 and TRBJ2-2; D might be TRBD2 (5 bases). V was trimmed by 0 bases and J by 4 bases, leaving 6 bases between them. The CDR3 totals 14 residues. The germline V gene has CDR1 MNHEY and CDR2 SVGAGI.

This clone was detected once. The chain employs TRBV19 and TRBJ2-1; the match to TRBD2 covers 12 bases. V gave up 8 bases and J gave up 2 bases; unmatched junction bases: 1. Per germline, CDR1 LNHDA and CDR2 SQIVND (reference sequence). The CDR3 spans 14 residues. The CDR3 DNA is TGTGCCAGTGGACTAGCGGGGACCTACAATGAGCAGTTCTTC. Translated: CASGLAGTYNEQFF. Supplemented by reference TRBV19 and TRBJ2-1, the full variable domain reads DGGITQSPKYLFRKEGQNVTLSCEQNLNHDAMYWYRQDPGQGLRLIYYSQIVNDFQKGDIAEGYSVSREKKESFPLTVTSAQKNPTAFYLCASGLAGTYNEQFFGPGTRLTVL.

On this clone itself: At the DNA level, this CDR3 is encoded by other sequences in the same sample as well. The chain recombines TRBV9 with TRBJ2-3, with D unclear. Deletions cut 0 bases from V and 8 bases from J, with 4 bases between. Germline values: CDR1 SGDLS, CDR2 YYNGEE. This CDR3 spans 11 amino acids. CDR3 amino acids: CASSVDRTQYF. The CDR3 DNA sequence: TGTGCCAGCAGCGTAGATCGTACGCAGTATTTT.

The chain employs TRBV4-1 and TRBJ2-5, with D possibly called TRBD1 or TRBD2 (5 bases each). V was clipped by 3 bases and J by 4 bases, with 15 bases between them. The V gene's germline CDR1 is MGHRA and CDR2 YSYEKL. The CDR3 is made up of 15 amino acids. Written as DNA, the CDR3 is TGCGCCAGCAGCCAGGGACCCCAGATAGCAGAGACCCAGTACTTC. Translating it yields CASSQGPQIAETQYF.

The rearrangement uses TRBV15 and TRBJ2-1; TRBD2 aligns across 7 bases. The CDR3 extends over 14 amino acids. With 8 bases clipped from V and 7 bases from J, the junction kept 11 bases outside the gene matches. Germline assignment: CDR1 LNHNV and CDR2 YYDKDF (reference sequence). Written as DNA, the CDR3 is TGTGCCACCGGGAGGATAGCGGGCAGAAATGAGCAGTTCTTC. It specifies CATGRIAGRNEQFF.

The chain joins TRBV7-9 to TRBJ2-7; TRBD1 matches 8 bases. CDR1 is SEHNR and CDR2 is FQNEAQ in the germline V gene (reference sequence). Trimming took 1 base from V and 3 from J; bases not matched to a gene: 8. The CDR3 covers 16 residues. The DNA for the CDR3 is TGTGCCAGCAGCTTAGAGCCCGGACAGGGCCTCTACGAGCAGTACTTC. This encodes CASSLEPGQGLYEQYF.

In this sample, this clone turned up once. At one of its ends the junction is not consistent with the germline gene, which may arise from a read error. The chain couples TRBV10-3 to TRBJ1-4; TRBD1 agrees at 7 bases. Germline V lookup: CDR1 ENHRY, CDR2 SYGVKD. The CDR3 loop spans 15 amino acids. CDR3 sequence (DNA): TGTGCCATCAGTGATTACAGGGGAAGCGAAGAAAGACTGTTTTTT. Protein sequence: CAISDYRGSEERLFF.

The rearrangement joins TRBV14 to TRBJ2-1, with D tentatively TRBD2 (5 bases). From germline, CDR1 is SGHDN and CDR2 FVKESK. The CDR3 is 14 residues long. Between the trimmed V and J ends, which lost 2 bases and 6 bases, there was a span of 11 bases. CDR3 residues: CASSQWRVGNEQFF. The CDR3 DNA is TGTGCCAGCAGCCAATGGCGGGTTGGCAATGAGCAGTTCTTC.

This rearrangement joins TRBV28 to TRBJ1-5; the D gene is possibly TRBD1 (6 bases). This CDR3 is built from 16 residues. Between the trimmed V and J ends, which lost 3 bases and 0 bases, there was a span of 12 bases. Germline CDR1 and CDR2: MDHEN and SYDVKM. The CDR3 region is CASSFRGHNSNQPQHF. The CDR3, as DNA: TGTGCCAGCAGTTTTAGGGGACACAATAGCAATCAGCCCCAGCATTTT. The whole variable domain, remainder taken from reference TRBV28 and TRBJ1-5, is DVKVTQSSRYLVKRTGEKVFLECVQDMDHENMFWYRQDPGLGLRLIYFSYDVKMKEKGDIPEGYSVSREKKERFSLILESASTNQTSMYLCASSFRGHNSNQPQHFGDGTRLSIL.

J is TRBJ2-1 and V is TRBV6-5, with D maybe TRBD1 (5 bases). V lost 2 bases and J 8 bases, leaving 19 bases between the germline ends. CDR3 length: 16 residues. The germline V gene encodes CDR1 MNHEY and CDR2 SVGAGI. The CDR3 loop reads CASSYTISEGADEQFF. CDR3 coding DNA: TGTGCCAGCAGTTACACGATCTCTGAAGGGGCGGATGAGCAGTTCTTC.

This clone has only a few counts. This chain links TRBV7-9 with TRBJ1-1; D is unresolved. The germline V gene encodes CDR1 SEHNR and CDR2 FQNEAQ (reference sequence). The CDR3 has 17 residues. The V end lost 6 bases, the J end lost 6 bases, and 26 bases lay between the germline ends. CDR3 nucleotide sequence: TGTGCCAGCAGTTCGAATGCGGTGGTCAGAAGGGTACCTGAAGCTTTCTTT. Its translation is CASSSNAVVRRVPEAFF.

The V call is TRBV7-6, the J call TRBJ2-7, with D possibly matching TRBD1 (6 bases). Germline V gives CDR1 SGHVS, CDR2 FNYEAQ. The CDR3 totals 17 residues. V gave up 7 bases and J gave up 6 bases, with 28 bases separating them. CDR3 region: CASTESTTNTQGTEQYF. The CDR3 DNA sequence: TGTGCCAGCACCGAGTCTACCACCAATACACAGGGAACCGAGCAGTACTTC.

The chain couples TRBV5-1 to TRBJ2-7; possible D gene TRBD2, 5 bases. V gave up 1 base and J gave up 2 bases, with 13 bases separating them. This CDR3 contains 15 residues. CDR1 is SGHRS and CDR2 is YFSETQ in the germline V gene. The CDR3 nucleotides are TGCGCCAGCAGCTTGATAAGCGGAACCCCCTACGAGCAGTACTTC. Protein: CASSLISGTPYEQYF.

On this clone: A much larger clone differs by one base, so this may be a read error. The rearrangement joins TRBV28 to TRBJ2-5; a weak D match, TRBD1 (6 bases). The V end lost 2 bases, the J end lost 5 bases, and 21 bases lay between the germline ends. The length of the CDR3 is 17 residues. Germline V lookup: CDR1 MDHEN, CDR2 SYDVKM. The CDR3, as DNA: TGTGCCAGCAGTTTAGGCCGGGACATGGACTGGAGCGAGACCCAGTACTTC. Translation gives CASSLGRDMDWSETQYF.

This chain uses TRBV21-1 with TRBJ2-2; the table calls TRBD1, which could not be checked here. TRBV21-1 is a pseudogene. The CDR3 extends over 20 amino acids. DNA of the CDR3: TGTGCCAGCAGCAAAGGGGTTTGGACCGGGACAGGCCAGTACACCGGGGAGCTGTTTTTT. Protein product: CASSKGVWTGTGQYTGELFF.

The chain links TRBV7-9 to TRBJ1-5; 8 bases map to TRBD1. CDR1 SEHNR and CDR2 FQNEAQ come from the germline V gene (reference sequence). The CDR3 contains 12 residues. Trimming took 3 bases from V and 11 from J; bases not matched to a gene: 3. Written as DNA, the CDR3 is TGTGCCAGCAGCTTTGGACAGGGTGCCCAGCATTTT. Its translation is CASSFGQGAQHF.

The genes are TRBV11-2 and TRBJ2-3; TRBD2 matches 9 bases. Germline V gives CDR1 SGHAT, CDR2 FQNNGV. The V segment lost 6 bases and the J segment 4 bases; nucleotides outside the gene matches: 5. The CDR3 runs to 14 residues. As DNA, the CDR3 is TGTGCCAGCAGTTGGACTAGCGATCCAGATACGCAGTATTTT. Its translation: CASSWTSDPDTQYF.